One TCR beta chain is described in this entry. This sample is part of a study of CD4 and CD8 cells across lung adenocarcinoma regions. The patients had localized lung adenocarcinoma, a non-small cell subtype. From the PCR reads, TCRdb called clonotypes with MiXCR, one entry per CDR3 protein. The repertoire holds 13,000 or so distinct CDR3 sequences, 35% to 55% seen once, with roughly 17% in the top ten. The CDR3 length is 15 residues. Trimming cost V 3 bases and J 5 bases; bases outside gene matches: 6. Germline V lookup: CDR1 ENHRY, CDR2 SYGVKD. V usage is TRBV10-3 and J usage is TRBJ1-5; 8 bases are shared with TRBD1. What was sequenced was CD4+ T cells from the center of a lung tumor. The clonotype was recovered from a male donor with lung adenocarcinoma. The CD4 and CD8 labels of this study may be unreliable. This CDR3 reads CAISDSDRGYQPQHF. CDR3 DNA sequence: TGTGCCATCAGTGACTCAGACAGGGGATATCAGCCCCAGCATTTT.